Listed here are 16 T cell receptor beta chains from one sample, sequenced in a study of human T cells and chemical hapten exposure (dated by TCRdb to 2020 to 2022). The sample's time point label, decoded: patch test 3, about 24 weeks after DPC sensitization. The label giving this sample's treatment or condition can be read as: therapeutic diphenylcyclopropenone sensitization with weekly scalp DPC. Libraries were prepared through RACE. For sequencing, a NextSeq 500 was employed. In TCRdb, the public reads were trimmed at Q25 with fastp and aligned with MiXCR, with productive beta chains retained. Rows matching on CDR3 protein sequence are summarized as one entry with the most common DNA and genes. The sample profile shows approximately 32,000 distinct CDR3 sequences; 5.8% of them were found once. Around 6% of the sample is taken by the ten largest. Material: whole blood, obtained in connection with sensitization to the hapten diphenylcyclopropenone (DPC). Source of these receptors: a man aged 30 to 45 with alopecia areata. Some clones in this sample may be carry-over from other donors' samples.

The table lists this clonotype with many counts. The chain has TRBV18 and TRBJ1-2, with no clear D. The V end lost 2 bases, the J end lost 2 bases, and 6 bases lay between the germline ends. This CDR3 region has 13 residues. CDR1 is KGHSH and CDR2 is LQKENI in the germline V gene. The CDR3 region is CASSPSENYGYTF. In DNA, the CDR3 is TGTGCCAGCTCACCATCAGAAAACTATGGCTACACCTTC.

This clonotype appeared many times. The junction departs from germline at one end; a sequencing error may be responsible. The genes are TRBV24-1 and TRBJ2-3; D perhaps matches TRBD2 (6 bases). The CDR3 length is 15 residues. CDR1 is KGHDR and CDR2 is SFDVKD in the germline V gene. CDR3 bases: TGTGCCACCAGTGATTTGGGGGACTCCACAAATACGCAGTATTTT. This translates into CATSDLGDSTNTQYF.

This clonotype was recorded many times. The chain has TRBV5-1 and TRBJ2-1; D may be TRBD2 (6 bases). V lost 4 bases and J 2 bases, leaving 10 bases between the germline ends. Germline loops: CDR1 SGHRS, CDR2 YFSETQ. This CDR3 comprises 14 residues. DNA for the CDR3: TGCGCCAGCAGCCCTGGAGGGACCTACAATGAGCAGTTCTTC. Its translation: CASSPGGTYNEQFF.

At least ten counts were recorded for this clonotype. The gene calls are TRBV10-3 and TRBJ2-5, with 14 bases identical to TRBD2. Germline CDR1 reads ENHRY; CDR2 reads SYGVKD. The V and J ends lost 5 bases and 5 bases, in that order; junction bases with no gene match: 13. The CDR3 spans 18 residues. The CDR3 is CAISPGGTSGSRGETQYF. CDR3 sequence (DNA): TGTGCCATCAGTCCGGGGGGGACTAGCGGGAGTCGTGGGGAGACCCAGTACTTC.

The table lists this clonotype with many counts. This sequence joins TRBV30 and TRBJ1-5; D might be TRBD1 (5 bases). Germline V CDR1 and CDR2: GTSNPN, SVGIG (reference sequence). V was trimmed by 2 bases and J by 3 bases, leaving 8 bases between them. CDR3 size: 13 residues. The CDR3 region is CAWSKGINQPQHF. CDR3 DNA sequence: TGTGCCTGGAGTAAGGGGATCAATCAGCCCCAGCATTTT.

Ten or more counts support this clonotype. The chain uses TRBV7-9 and TRBJ1-5; D not resolved. Germline V gene sequence: CDR1 SEHNR, CDR2 FQNEAQ (reference sequence). The CDR3 has 14 residues. The V gene lost 7 bases and the J gene lost 6 bases, with 16 bases spanning the gap. This chain's CDR3 is CASNRPVFCQPQHF. The DNA for the CDR3 is TGTGCCAGCAACCGACCCGTCTTCTGTCAGCCCCAGCATTTT.

There are many counts of this clonotype. V and J are TRBV30 and TRBJ1-3, with TRBD1 matching 7 bases. Trimming at V came to 2 bases and at J to 6 bases, leaving 4 bases not matched to a gene. Looked up from germline, CDR1 is GTSNPN and CDR2 is SVGIG (reference sequence). CDR3 length: 13 residues. CDR3 DNA: TGTGCCTGGAGTAAGACAGGGCTAAACACCATATATTTT. Translated: CAWSKTGLNTIYF.

Turning to this clonotype: Possible read error: a much larger clone is one base away. V is TRBV12-3 or TRBV12-4 and J is TRBJ1-2; no clear D. The CDR3 is 12 amino acids. Here the CDR3 reads CTSSRGANGYTF. The CDR3 region has the DNA TGTACCAGCTCCCGGGGTGCCAATGGCTACACCTTC.

In this sample, this clonotype turned up many times. The CDR3 DNA is TGTGCCAGCAGCCAGAGGGGGGGCACAGATACGCAGTATTTT. Residues: CASSQRGGTDTQYF. The chain combines TRBV4-2 with TRBJ2-3; D assignment may be TRBD1 or TRBD2 (6 bases each). Trimming left V 3 bases short and J 1 base short, with 8 bases between. CDR1 is LGHNA, CDR2 YNFKEQ, per germline. The CDR3 consists of 14 residues.

In the case of this clonotype: A much larger clone is a single base away; this may be a read error. The rearrangement links TRBV5-6 to TRBJ2-2, with D unclear. The germline V gene encodes CDR1 SGHDT and CDR2 YYEEEE. The CDR3 loop spans 12 amino acids. The CDR3 reads CTSSPQTGELFF. DNA for the CDR3: TGTACCAGCAGCCCCCAGACCGGGGAGCTGTTTTTT.

This clonotype occurred many times. The chain has TRBV12-3 or TRBV12-4 and TRBJ2-7; 7 bases are shared with TRBD1. V lost 4 bases and J lost 3; bases outside the gene matches: 6. The CDR3 sequence is 14 residues long. For the CDR3, the DNA is TGTGCCAGCAGTTCGTTGCGACAGGGCTACGAGCAGTACTTC. Encoded protein: CASSSLRQGYEQYF.

This clonotype was picked up many times. V and J are TRBV30 and TRBJ1-1; D not certain. The CDR3 runs to 13 residues. Trimming took off 1 base at V and 3 bases at J, with 9 bases between the two ends. Per the germline V gene, CDR1 is GTSNPN and CDR2 is SVGIG (reference sequence). The CDR3 loop reads CAWSGSQHTEAFF. The DNA for the CDR3 is TGTGCCTGGAGTGGGAGTCAGCACACTGAAGCTTTCTTT.

This clonotype was recorded at least ten times. This chain connects TRBV19 to TRBJ1-5; 8 positions agree with TRBD1. The CDR3 consists of 14 residues. Germline V gives CDR1 LNHDA, CDR2 SQIVND (reference sequence). V trimming: 5 bases; J trimming: 7 bases; junction bases outside the gene matches: 7. CDR3 coding DNA: TGTGCCAGTAGTCCTGGACAGGGTGGGCAGCCCCAGCATTTT. It translates to CASSPGQGGQPQHF.

Regarding this clonotype: Given a much more abundant clone one base away, this may be a read error. This sequence joins TRBV6-1 and TRBJ1-2; D ambiguous. The CDR3 loop spans 11 amino acids. The germline V gene encodes CDR1 MNHNS and CDR2 SASEGT. Trimming took off 2 bases at V and 14 bases at J, with 12 bases between the two ends. This chain's CDR3 is CASSEMEARTF. The DNA for the CDR3 is TGTGCCAGCAGTGAAATGGAGGCGAGGACCTTC.

This clonotype showed up many times. The chain uses TRBV29-1 and TRBJ2-5; 8 nucleotides agree with TRBD1. The J segment lost 7 bases and the V segment lost 7 bases, leaving 11 bases of the junction unmatched. The CDR3 is 13 amino acids. CDR1 is SQVTM, CDR2 ANQGSEA, per germline. The DNA of the CDR3 is TGCAGCGCAACGACAGGGGCCAAGGTGACCCAGTACTTC. Encoded protein: CSATTGAKVTQYF. The variable domain in full, with the rest retrieved from reference TRBV29-1 and TRBJ2-5, is SAVISQKPSRDICQRGTSLTIQCQVDSQVTMMFWYRQQPGQSLTLIATANQGSEATYESGFVIDKFPISRPNLTFSTLTVSNMSPEDSSIYLCSATTGAKVTQYFGPGTRLLVL.

This clonotype occurred many times. This chain connects TRBV24-1 to TRBJ1-6; TRBD1 is a possible D gene (5 bases). The CDR3 consists of 14 residues. Trimming took off 9 bases at V and 6 bases at J, with 14 bases between the two ends. Germline V gene data show CDR1 as KGHDR and CDR2 as SFDVKD. As DNA, the CDR3 is TGTGCCACCGCGGCCGGGACCGTTAATTCACCCCTCCACTTT. Translating gives CATAAGTVNSPLHF.